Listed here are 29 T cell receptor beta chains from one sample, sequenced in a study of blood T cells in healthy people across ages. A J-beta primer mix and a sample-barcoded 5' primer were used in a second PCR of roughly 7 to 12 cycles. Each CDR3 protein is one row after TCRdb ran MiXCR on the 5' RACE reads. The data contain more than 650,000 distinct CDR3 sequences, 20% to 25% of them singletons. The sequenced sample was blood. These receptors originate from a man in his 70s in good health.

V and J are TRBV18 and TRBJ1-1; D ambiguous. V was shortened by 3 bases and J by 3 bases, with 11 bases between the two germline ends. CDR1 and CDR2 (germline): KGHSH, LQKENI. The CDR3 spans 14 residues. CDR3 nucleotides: TGTGCCAGCTCACCGGGGTGGAGGGACACTGAAGCTTTCTTT. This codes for CASSPGWRDTEAFF.

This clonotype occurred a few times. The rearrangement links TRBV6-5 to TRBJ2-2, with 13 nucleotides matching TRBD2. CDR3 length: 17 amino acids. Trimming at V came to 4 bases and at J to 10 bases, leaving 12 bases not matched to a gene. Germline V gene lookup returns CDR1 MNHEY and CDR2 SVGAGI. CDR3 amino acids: CASSSPGLAGVLAELFF. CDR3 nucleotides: TGTGCCAGCAGTTCCCCAGGACTAGCGGGAGTTTTGGCGGAGCTGTTTTTT.

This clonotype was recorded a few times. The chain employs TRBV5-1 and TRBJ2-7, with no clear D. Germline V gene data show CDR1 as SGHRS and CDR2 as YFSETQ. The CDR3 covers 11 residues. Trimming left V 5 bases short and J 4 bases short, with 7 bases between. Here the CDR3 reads CASSEKYEQYF. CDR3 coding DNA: TGCGCCAGCAGTGAGAAGTACGAGCAGTACTTC. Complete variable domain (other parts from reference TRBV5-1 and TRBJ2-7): KAGVTQTPRYLIKTRGQQVTLSCSPISGHRSVSWYQQTPGQGLQFLFEYFSETQRNKGNFPGRFSGRQFSNSRSEMNVSTLELGDSALYLCASSEKYEQYFGPGTRLTVT.

The CDR3 loop reads CASSLGGRGYGYTF. CDR3 nucleotide sequence: TGTGCCAGCAGTTTAGGGGGAAGAGGCTATGGCTACACCTTC. The rearrangement links TRBV28 to TRBJ1-2; the D gene is possibly TRBD1 (5 bases). CDR3 length equals 14 residues. The ends were cut back, 2 bases at V and 4 bases at J, with 11 bases in the middle. Germline lookup yields CDR1 MDHEN and CDR2 SYDVKM.

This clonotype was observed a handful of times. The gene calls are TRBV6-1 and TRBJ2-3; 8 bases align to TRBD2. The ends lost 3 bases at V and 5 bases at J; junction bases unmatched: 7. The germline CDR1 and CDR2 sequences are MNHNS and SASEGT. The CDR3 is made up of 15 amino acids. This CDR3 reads CASSDVTGGRDTQYF. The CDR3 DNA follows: TGTGCCAGCAGTGATGTTACGGGGGGGCGAGATACGCAGTATTTT.

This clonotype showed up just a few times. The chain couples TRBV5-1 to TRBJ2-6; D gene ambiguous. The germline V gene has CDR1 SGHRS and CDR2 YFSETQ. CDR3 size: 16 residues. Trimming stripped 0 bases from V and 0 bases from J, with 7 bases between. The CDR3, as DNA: TGCGCCAGCAGCTTGGACGTTGGCTCTGGGGCCAACGTCCTGACTTTC. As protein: CASSLDVGSGANVLTF.

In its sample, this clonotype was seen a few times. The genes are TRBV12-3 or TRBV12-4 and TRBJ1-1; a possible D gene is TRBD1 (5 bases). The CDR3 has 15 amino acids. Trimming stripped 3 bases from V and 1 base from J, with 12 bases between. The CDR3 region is CASSLGGTRNTEAFF. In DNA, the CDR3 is TGTGCCAGCAGTTTGGGAGGGACGAGGAACACTGAAGCTTTCTTT.

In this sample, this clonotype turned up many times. The CDR3 reads CASSPLTGGTEAFF. The CDR3 DNA reads TGTGCCAGCAGCCCTCTGACAGGGGGCACTGAAGCTTTCTTT. The rearrangement joins TRBV7-7 to TRBJ1-1, with 9 bases aligning to TRBD1. From germline, CDR1 is SSHAT and CDR2 FNYEAQ (reference sequence). This CDR3 spans 14 amino acids. Trimming at V came to 5 bases and at J to 4 bases, leaving 5 bases not matched to a gene.

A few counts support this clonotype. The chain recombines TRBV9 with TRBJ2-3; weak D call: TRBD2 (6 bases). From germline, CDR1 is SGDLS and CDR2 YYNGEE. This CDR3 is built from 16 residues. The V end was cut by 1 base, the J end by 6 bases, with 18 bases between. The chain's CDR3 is CASSVMLAEGADTQYF. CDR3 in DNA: TGTGCCAGCAGCGTAATGCTGGCGGAGGGCGCCGATACGCAGTATTTT.

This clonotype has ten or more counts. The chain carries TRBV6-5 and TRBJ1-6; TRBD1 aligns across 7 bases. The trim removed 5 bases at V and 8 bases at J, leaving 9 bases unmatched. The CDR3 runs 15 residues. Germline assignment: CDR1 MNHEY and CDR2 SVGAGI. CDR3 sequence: CASSLEKGAYSPLHF. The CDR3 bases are TGTGCCAGCAGTCTTGAAAAGGGGGCGTATTCACCCCTCCACTTT.

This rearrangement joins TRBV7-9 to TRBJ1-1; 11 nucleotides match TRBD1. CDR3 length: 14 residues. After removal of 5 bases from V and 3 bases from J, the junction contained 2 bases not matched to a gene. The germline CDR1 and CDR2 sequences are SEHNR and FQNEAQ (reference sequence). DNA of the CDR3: TGTGCCAGCAGCGTGGGACAGGGGGACACTGAAGCTTTCTTT. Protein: CASSVGQGDTEAFF.

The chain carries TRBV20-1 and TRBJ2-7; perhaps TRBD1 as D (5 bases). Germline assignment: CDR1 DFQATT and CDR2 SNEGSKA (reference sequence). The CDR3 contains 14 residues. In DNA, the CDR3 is TGCAGCCTAACCAGGGCGGATAAACCCTACGAGCAGTACTTC. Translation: CSLTRADKPYEQYF.

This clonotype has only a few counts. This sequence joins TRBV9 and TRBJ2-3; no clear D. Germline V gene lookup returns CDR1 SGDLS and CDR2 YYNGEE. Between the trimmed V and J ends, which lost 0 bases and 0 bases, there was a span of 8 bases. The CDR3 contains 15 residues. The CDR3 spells CASSVDGRSTDTQYF. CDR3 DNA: TGTGCCAGCAGCGTAGATGGCAGAAGCACAGATACGCAGTATTTT.

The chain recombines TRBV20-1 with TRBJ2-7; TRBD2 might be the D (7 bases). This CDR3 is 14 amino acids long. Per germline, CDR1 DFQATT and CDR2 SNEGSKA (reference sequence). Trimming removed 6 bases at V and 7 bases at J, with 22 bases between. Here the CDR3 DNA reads TGCAGTGCGAGATTAGGGGGGGCCCAGCTGGAGCAGTACTTC. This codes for CSARLGGAQLEQYF.

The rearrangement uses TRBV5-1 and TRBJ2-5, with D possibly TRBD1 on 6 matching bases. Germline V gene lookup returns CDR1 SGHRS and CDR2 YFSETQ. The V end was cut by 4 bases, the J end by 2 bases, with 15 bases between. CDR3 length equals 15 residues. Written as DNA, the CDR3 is TGCGCCAGCAGCACCGGACAGCAGCTTCAAGAGACCCAGTACTTC. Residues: CASSTGQQLQETQYF.

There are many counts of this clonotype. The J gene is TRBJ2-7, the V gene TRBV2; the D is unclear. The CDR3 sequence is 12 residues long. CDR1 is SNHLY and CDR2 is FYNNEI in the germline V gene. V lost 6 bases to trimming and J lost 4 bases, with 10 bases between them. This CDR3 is CASRADGYEQYF. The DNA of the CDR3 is TGTGCCAGCAGGGCGGACGGGTACGAGCAGTACTTC.

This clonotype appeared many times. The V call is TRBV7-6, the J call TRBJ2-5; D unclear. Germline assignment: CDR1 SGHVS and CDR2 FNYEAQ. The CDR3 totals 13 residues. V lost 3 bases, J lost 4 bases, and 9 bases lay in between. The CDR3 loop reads CASSFRAIETQYF. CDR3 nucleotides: TGTGCCAGCAGCTTTAGGGCAATAGAGACCCAGTACTTC.

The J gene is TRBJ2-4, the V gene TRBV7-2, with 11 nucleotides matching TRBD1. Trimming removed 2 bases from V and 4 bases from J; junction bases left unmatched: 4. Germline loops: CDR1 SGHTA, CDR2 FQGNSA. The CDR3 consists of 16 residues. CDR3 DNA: TGTGCCAGCAGCTTACGTTGGGACAGGGGGAAAAACATTCAGTACTTC. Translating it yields CASSLRWDRGKNIQYF.

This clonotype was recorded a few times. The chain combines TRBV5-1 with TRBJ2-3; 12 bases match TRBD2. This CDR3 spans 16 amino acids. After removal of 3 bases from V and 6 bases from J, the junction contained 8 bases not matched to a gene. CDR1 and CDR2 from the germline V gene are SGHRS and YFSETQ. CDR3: CASSYRLAGGPDTQYF. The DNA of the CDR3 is TGCGCCAGCAGCTATCGGCTAGCGGGGGGGCCGGATACGCAGTATTTT.

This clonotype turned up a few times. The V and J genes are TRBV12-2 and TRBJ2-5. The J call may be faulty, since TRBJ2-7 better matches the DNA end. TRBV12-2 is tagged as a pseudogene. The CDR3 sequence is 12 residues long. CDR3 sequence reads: CASRLGLSEQYF. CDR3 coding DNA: TGTGCAAGTCGCTTAGGACTTTCCGAGCAGTACTTC.

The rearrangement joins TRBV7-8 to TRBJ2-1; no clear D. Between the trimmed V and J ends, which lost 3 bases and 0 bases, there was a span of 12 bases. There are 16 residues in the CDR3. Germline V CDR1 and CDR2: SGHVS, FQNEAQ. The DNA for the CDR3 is TGTGCCAGCAGCTTTTACAGCTCGAGCTCCTACAATGAGCAGTTCTTC. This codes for CASSFYSSSSYNEQFF.

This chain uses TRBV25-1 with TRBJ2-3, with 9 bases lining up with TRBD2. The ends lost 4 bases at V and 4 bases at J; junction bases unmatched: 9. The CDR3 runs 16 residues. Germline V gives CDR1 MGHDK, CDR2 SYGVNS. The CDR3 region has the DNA TGTGCCAGCAGTGGGGGACTAGCAGCTTGGTCAGATACGCAGTATTTT. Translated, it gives CASSGGLAAWSDTQYF.

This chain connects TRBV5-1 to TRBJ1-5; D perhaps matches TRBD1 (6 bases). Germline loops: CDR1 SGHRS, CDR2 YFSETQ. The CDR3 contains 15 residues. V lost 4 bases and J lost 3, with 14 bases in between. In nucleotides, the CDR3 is TGCGCCAGCAGCCCTAACGGGGGCTCCAATCAGCCCCAGCATTTT. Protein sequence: CASSPNGGSNQPQHF.

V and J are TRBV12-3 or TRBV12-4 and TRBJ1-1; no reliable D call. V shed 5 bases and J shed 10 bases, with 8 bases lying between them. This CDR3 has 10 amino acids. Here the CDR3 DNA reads TGTGCCAGCAGTGGAACTAGAGCTTTCTTT. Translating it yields CASSGTRAFF.

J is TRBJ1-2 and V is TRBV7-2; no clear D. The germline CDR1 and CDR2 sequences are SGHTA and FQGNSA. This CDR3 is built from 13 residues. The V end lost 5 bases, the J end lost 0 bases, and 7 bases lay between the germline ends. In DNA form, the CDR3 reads TGTGCCAGCAGCCCACAAGCTAACTATGGCTACACCTTC. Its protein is CASSPQANYGYTF.

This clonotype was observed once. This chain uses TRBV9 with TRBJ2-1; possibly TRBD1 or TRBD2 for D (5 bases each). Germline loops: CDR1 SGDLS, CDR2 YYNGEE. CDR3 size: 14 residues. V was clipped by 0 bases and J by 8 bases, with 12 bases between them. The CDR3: CASSVARVEDEQFF. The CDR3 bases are TGTGCCAGCAGCGTAGCCAGGGTGGAGGATGAGCAGTTCTTC.

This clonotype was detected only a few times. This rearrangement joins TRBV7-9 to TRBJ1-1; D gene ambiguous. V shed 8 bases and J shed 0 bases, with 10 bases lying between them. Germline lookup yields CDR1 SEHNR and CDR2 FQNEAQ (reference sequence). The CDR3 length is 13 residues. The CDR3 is CASLGPMNTEAFF. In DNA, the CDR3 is TGTGCCAGCCTCGGGCCAATGAACACTGAAGCTTTCTTT.

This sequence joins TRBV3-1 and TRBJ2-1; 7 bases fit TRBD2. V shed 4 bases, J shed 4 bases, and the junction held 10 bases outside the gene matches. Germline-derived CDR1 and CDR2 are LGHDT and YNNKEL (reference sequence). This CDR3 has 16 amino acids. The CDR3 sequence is CASSLLSGYIYNEQFF. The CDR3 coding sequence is TGTGCCAGCAGCCTACTTAGCGGGTATATTTACAATGAGCAGTTCTTC.

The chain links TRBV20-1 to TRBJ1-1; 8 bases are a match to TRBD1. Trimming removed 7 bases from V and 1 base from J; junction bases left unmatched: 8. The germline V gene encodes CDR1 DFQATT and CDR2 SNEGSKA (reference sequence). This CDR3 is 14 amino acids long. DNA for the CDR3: TGCAGTGTGAACGACAGGGGCCCGAACACTGAAGCTTTCTTT. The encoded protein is CSVNDRGPNTEAFF.